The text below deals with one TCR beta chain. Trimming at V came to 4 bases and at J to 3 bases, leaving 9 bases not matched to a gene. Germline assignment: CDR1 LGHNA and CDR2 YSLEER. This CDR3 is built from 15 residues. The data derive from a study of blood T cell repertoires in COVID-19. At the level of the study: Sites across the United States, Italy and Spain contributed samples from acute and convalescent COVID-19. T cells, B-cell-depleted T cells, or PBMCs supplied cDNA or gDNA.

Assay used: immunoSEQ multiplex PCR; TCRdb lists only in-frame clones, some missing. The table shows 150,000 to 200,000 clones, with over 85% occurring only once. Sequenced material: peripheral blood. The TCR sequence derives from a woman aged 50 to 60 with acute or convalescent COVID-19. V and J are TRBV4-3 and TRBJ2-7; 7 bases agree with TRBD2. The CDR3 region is CASSPAPSGNYEQYF. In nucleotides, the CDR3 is TGCGCCAGCAGCCCTGCCCCCAGCGGGAACTACGAGCAGTACTTC.